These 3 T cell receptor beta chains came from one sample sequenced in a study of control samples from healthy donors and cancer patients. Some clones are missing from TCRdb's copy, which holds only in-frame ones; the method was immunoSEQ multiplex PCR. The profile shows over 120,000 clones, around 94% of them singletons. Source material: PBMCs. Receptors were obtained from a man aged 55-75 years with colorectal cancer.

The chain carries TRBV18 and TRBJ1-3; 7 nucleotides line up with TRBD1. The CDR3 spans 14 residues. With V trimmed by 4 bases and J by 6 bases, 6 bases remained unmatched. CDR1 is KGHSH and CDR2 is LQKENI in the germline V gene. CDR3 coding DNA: TGTGCCAGCTCACTCGGGACAGAGTCAAACACCATATATTTT. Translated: CASSLGTESNTIYF.

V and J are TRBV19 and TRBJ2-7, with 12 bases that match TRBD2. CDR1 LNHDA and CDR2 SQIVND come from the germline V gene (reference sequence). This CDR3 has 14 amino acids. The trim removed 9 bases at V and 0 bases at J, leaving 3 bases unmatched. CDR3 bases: TGTGCCAGCGCGACTAGCGGGAGCTCCTACGAGCAGTACTTC. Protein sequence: CASATSGSSYEQYF.

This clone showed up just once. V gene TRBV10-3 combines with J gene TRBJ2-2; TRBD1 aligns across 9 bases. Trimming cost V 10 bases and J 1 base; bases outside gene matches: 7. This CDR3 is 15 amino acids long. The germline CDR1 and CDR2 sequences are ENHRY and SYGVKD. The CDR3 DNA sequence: TGTGCCACCAGGGACAGGGACGAGAACACCGGGGAGCTGTTTTTT. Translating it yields CATRDRDENTGELFF.